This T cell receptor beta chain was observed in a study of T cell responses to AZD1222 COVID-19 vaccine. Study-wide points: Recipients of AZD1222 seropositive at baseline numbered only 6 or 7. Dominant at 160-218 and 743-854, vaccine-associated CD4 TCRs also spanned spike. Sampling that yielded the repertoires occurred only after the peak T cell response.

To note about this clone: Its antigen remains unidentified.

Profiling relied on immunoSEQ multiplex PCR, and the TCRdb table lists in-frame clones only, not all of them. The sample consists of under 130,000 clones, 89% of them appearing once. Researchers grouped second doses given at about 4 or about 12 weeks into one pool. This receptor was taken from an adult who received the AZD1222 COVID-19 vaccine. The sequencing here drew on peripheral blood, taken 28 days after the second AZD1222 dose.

The CDR3 is CASTRTSLSHEQFF. The CDR3 DNA reads TGTGCCAGCACTCGGACTAGCCTGAGTCATGAGCAGTTCTTC. This sequence joins TRBV6-4 and TRBJ2-1; 8 nucleotides align to TRBD2. Trimming removed 7 bases from V and 8 bases from J; junction bases left unmatched: 10. Germline-derived CDR1 and CDR2 are MRHNA and SNTAGT. This CDR3 region has 14 residues.